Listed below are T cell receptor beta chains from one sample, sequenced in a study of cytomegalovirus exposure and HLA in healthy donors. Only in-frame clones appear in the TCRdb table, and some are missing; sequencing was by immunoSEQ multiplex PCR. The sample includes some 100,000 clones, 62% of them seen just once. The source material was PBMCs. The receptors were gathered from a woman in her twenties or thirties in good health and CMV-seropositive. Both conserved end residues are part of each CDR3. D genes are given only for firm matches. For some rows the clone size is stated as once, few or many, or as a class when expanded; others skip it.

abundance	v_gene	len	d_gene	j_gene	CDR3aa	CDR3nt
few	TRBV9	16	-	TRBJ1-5	CAVRGERLYSNQPQHF	TGTGCCGTCCGGGGGGAACGGCTGTATAGCAATCAGCCCCAGCATTTT
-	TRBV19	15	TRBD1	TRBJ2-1	CASSQGQGTFNEQFF	TGTGCCAGTAGTCAAGGACAGGGGACGTTCAATGAGCAGTTCTTC
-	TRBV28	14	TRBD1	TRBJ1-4	CASRPGQGSVKLFF	TGTGCCAGCAGACCGGGACAGGGTAGTGTAAAACTGTTTTTT
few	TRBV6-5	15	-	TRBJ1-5	CASRPQGKGDQPQHF	TGTGCCAGCAGGCCTCAGGGGAAGGGTGACCAGCCCCAGCATTTT
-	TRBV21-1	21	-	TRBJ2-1	CASSKLGVPSLQGIPRNEQFF	TGTGCCAGCAGCAAATTGGGGGTACCTTCATTACAGGGAATTCCTAGAAATGAGCAGTTCTTC
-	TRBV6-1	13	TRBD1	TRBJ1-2	CASRPGQGTGYTF	TGTGCCAGCAGACCCGGACAGGGTACTGGCTACACCTTC
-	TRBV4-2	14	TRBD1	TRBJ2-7	CASSQDGTGYEQYF	TGTGCCAGCAGCCAAGATGGGACAGGGTACGAGCAGTACTTC
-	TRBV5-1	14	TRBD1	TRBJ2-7	CASTPGQGQGEQYF	TGCGCCAGCACGCCGGGACAGGGCCAAGGCGAGCAGTACTTC
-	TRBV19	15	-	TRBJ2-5	CASTQTSTGQETQYF	TGTGCCAGTACCCAAACCTCGACAGGCCAAGAGACCCAGTACTTC
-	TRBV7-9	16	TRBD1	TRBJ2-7	CASSPPGTGDTYEQYF	TGTGCCAGCAGCCCCCCCGGGACAGGGGACACCTACGAGCAGTACTTC
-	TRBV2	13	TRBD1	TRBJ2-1	CASLTGGIGEQFF	TGTGCCAGCTTAACAGGGGGCATAGGTGAGCAGTTCTTC
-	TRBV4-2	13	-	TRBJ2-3	CASSQDRTDTQYF	TGTGCCAGCAGCCAAGATCGGACAGATACGCAGTATTTT
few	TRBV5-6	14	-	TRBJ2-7	CASSLGAGIYEQYF	TGTGCCAGCAGCTTGGGGGCAGGGATCTACGAGCAGTACTTC
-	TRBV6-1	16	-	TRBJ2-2	CASSESRGRGTGELFF	TGTGCCAGCAGTGAGTCCAGGGGTAGGGGCACCGGGGAGCTGTTTTTT
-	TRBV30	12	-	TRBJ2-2	CAWSVVGGELFF	TGTGCCTGGAGTGTGGTCGGCGGGGAGCTGTTTTTT
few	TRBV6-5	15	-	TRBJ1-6	CASRSRGSYNSPLHF	TGTGCCAGCAGATCAAGAGGCTCCTATAATTCACCCCTCCACTTT
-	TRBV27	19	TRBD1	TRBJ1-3	CASSYTFSPMTGTGNTIYF	TGTGCCAGCAGCTACACCTTTTCCCCTATGACAGGGACCGGAAACACCATATATTTT
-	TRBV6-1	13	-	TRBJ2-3	CASEGISTDTQYF	TGTGCCAGCGAGGGAATTAGCACAGATACGCAGTATTTT
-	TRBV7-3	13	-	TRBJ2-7	CASSQDRQHEQYF	TGTGCCAGCAGCCAAGACAGGCAGCACGAGCAGTACTTC
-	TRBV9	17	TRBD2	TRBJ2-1	CASSVGGLAGSYNEQFF	TGTGCCAGCAGCGTAGGGGGTCTAGCGGGGAGCTACAATGAGCAGTTCTTC
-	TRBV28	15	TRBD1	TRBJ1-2	CASTLLGTVNLGYTF	TGTGCCAGCACGCTGTTGGGGACAGTCAATCTAGGCTACACCTTC
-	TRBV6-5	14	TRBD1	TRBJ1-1	CASSYRGGAGEAFF	TGTGCCAGCAGCTACAGGGGAGGGGCAGGTGAAGCTTTCTTT
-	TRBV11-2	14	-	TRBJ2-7	CASSLAYRGYEQYF	TGTGCCAGCAGCTTAGCATATAGGGGCTACGAGCAGTACTTC
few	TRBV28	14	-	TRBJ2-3	CASRTVGGTDTQYF	TGTGCCAGCCGGACGGTGGGGGGTACAGATACGCAGTATTTT
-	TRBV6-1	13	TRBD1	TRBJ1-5	CASSADRGQPQHF	TGTGCCAGCAGTGCGGACAGGGGGCAGCCCCAGCATTTT
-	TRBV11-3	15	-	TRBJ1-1	CASSSTGSVRTEAFF	TGTGCCAGCAGCTCCACAGGGTCTGTTCGGACTGAAGCTTTCTTT
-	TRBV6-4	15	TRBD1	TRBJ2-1	CASTYRGYLRNEQFF	TGTGCCAGCACATACAGGGGGTATTTGAGGAATGAGCAGTTCTTC
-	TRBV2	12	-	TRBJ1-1	CASREGQFEAFF	TGTGCCAGCAGGGAAGGGCAATTTGAAGCTTTCTTT
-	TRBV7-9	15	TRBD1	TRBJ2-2	CASSLEGAMTGELFF	TGTGCCAGCAGCTTAGAGGGGGCGATGACCGGGGAGCTGTTTTTT
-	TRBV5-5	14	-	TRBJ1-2	CASIRRENPYGYTF	TGTGCCAGCATCCGCCGGGAAAACCCCTATGGCTACACCTTC
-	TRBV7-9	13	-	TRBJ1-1	CASSRAGETEAFF	TGTGCCAGCAGCCGCGCGGGGGAAACTGAAGCTTTCTTT
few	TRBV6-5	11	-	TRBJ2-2	CASLGARELFF	TGTGCCAGCCTGGGAGCCCGGGAGCTGTTTTTT
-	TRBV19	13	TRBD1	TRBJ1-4	CASTDRGNEKLFF	TGTGCCTCAACGGACAGGGGGAATGAAAAACTGTTTTTT
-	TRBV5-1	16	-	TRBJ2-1	CASSLGGLERHNEQFF	TGCGCCAGCAGCTTGGGGGGGCTAGAGAGACACAATGAGCAGTTCTTC
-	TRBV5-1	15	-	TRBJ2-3	CASSLAGSGADTQYF	TGCGCCAGCAGCTTGGCCGGTTCGGGTGCAGATACGCAGTATTTT
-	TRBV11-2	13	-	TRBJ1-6	CASSLDQGGHLHF	TGTGCCAGCAGCTTAGATCAGGGAGGTCACCTCCACTTT